The 17 T cell receptor beta chains in this list originate from one sample, sequenced in a study of T cells in Graves' hyperthyroidism and ophthalmopathy. From RNA transcripts, TCR beta CDR3 regions were amplified. First-round RT-PCR of the TCR CDR3 relied on the HTBI primer set. TCRdb re-called the multiplex PCR reads with MiXCR, one entry per CDR3 protein. The data show 370,000 or so distinct CDR3 sequences, about 14% seen once. Specimen: blood. These receptors all come from a young man with Graves' hyperthyroidism that later progressed to Graves' ophthalmopathy.

This clonotype was detected many times. The rearrangement links TRBV24-1 to TRBJ1-1; D gene uncertain. This CDR3 contains 14 residues. The germline V and J ends were trimmed by 9 bases and 0 bases, with 13 bases remaining between them. Germline values: CDR1 KGHDR, CDR2 SFDVKD. The CDR3 DNA reads TGTGCCACCCAGCGGGCAGGACTGAACACTGAAGCTTTCTTT. Its protein is CATQRAGLNTEAFF.

The chain links TRBV6-1 to TRBJ1-2; TRBD1 matches at 11 bases. Trimming removed 7 bases from V and 7 bases from J; junction bases left unmatched: 2. This CDR3 comprises 12 residues. Germline CDR1 MNHNS, CDR2 SASEGT. CDR3 DNA sequence: TGTGCCAGCACTGGGACAGGGGGTGGCTACACCTTC. Translation gives CASTGTGGGYTF.

This chain links TRBV2 with TRBJ2-7; TRBD1 or TRBD2 may be the D gene (5 bases each). The V gene lost 7 bases and the J gene lost 2 bases, with 15 bases spanning the gap. The CDR3 has 14 residues. Germline V lookup: CDR1 SNHLY, CDR2 FYNNEI. The CDR3 DNA reads as TGTGCCAGCATCGGGGCAGGGAAAACCTACGAGCAGTACTTC. Residues: CASIGAGKTYEQYF. Using reference TRBV2 and TRBJ2-7 for the parts outside the CDR3, the full variable domain is EPEVTQTPSHQVTQMGQEVILRCVPISNHLYFYWYRQILGQKVEFLVSFYNNEISEKSEIFDDQFSVERPDGSNFTLKIRSTKLEDSAMYFCASIGAGKTYEQYFGPGTRLTVT.

This clonotype was counted many times. This chain connects TRBV28 to TRBJ2-3, with a tentative D call TRBD2 (5 bases). The germline V and J ends were trimmed by 1 base and 2 bases, with 13 bases remaining between them. CDR3 length: 16 amino acids. Germline assignment: CDR1 MDHEN and CDR2 SYDVKM. As DNA, the CDR3 is TGTGCCAGCAGTTTATCGGGAAGTGGGGACACAGATACGCAGTATTTT. Protein sequence: CASSLSGSGDTDTQYF. The whole variable domain, remainder taken from reference TRBV28 and TRBJ2-3, is DVKVTQSSRYLVKRTGEKVFLECVQDMDHENMFWYRQDPGLGLRLIYFSYDVKMKEKGDIPEGYSVSREKKERFSLILESASTNQTSMYLCASSLSGSGDTDTQYFGPGTRLTVL.

This clonotype was recorded a few times. The chain combines TRBV11-1 with TRBJ1-4, with D perhaps matching TRBD1 (6 bases). The V and J ends lost 4 bases and 2 bases respectively, with 14 bases between them. In germline, CDR1 is SGHAT, CDR2 FQDESV (reference sequence). This CDR3 spans 16 amino acids. In DNA form, the CDR3 reads TGTGCCAGCAGCTCACCCACTGACAGGACTAATGAAAAACTGTTTTTT. It yields the protein CASSSPTDRTNEKLFF.

This clonotype was observed at least ten times. The gene calls are TRBV12-3 or TRBV12-4 and TRBJ1-5, with 8 positions matching TRBD1. The CDR3 extends over 14 amino acids. After removal of 5 bases from V and 2 bases from J, the junction contained 2 bases not matched to a gene. CDR3 in amino acids: CASSTQGGNQPQHF. CDR3 DNA: TGTGCCAGCAGTACACAGGGGGGCAATCAGCCCCAGCATTTT.

This clonotype was counted at least ten times. The rearrangement joins TRBV3-1 to TRBJ2-3, with D hard to call. Between the trimmed V and J ends, which lost 3 bases and 2 bases, there was a span of 9 bases. The V gene's germline CDR1 is LGHDT and CDR2 YNNKEL (reference sequence). CDR3 length equals 14 residues. The CDR3 region has the DNA TGTGCCAGCAGCCAGGATTGGTCCACAGATACGCAGTATTTT. It codes for CASSQDWSTDTQYF.

This clonotype appeared many times. The gene calls are TRBV2 and TRBJ2-7, with D possibly being TRBD1 (5 bases). V lost 7 bases and J lost 3, with 7 bases in between. Germline loops: CDR1 SNHLY, CDR2 FYNNEI. The length of the CDR3 is 11 residues. CDR3 amino acids: CASKGFYEQYF. CDR3 nucleotides: TGTGCCAGCAAGGGGTTCTACGAGCAGTACTTC.

The genes are TRBV9 and TRBJ2-3; D call uncertain. The germline V gene encodes CDR1 SGDLS and CDR2 YYNGEE. This CDR3 has 12 amino acids. V was pared by 3 bases and J by 6 bases, with 8 bases between. This chain's CDR3 is CASSANGDTQYF. The CDR3 nucleotides read TGTGCCAGCAGCGCGAACGGGGATACGCAGTATTTT.

This clonotype was seen more than once but under ten times. The V call is TRBV20-1, the J call TRBJ2-1; D gene unclear. Deletions cut 6 bases from V and 7 bases from J, with 10 bases between. Germline V gives CDR1 DFQATT, CDR2 SNEGSKA (reference sequence). The CDR3 has 11 amino acids. CDR3 protein: CSAPVLNEQFF. The CDR3 region has the DNA TGCAGTGCCCCTGTACTTAATGAGCAGTTCTTC.

The rearrangement links TRBV2 to TRBJ1-1, with D unresolved. V was shortened by 6 bases and J by 5 bases, with 22 bases between the two germline ends. Germline-derived CDR1 and CDR2 are SNHLY and FYNNEI. CDR3 size: 16 residues. CDR3 sequence (DNA): TGTGCCAGCAGCTATTTGAGCGGGTCCCTGGGGACTGAAGCTTTCTTT. This gives the protein CASSYLSGSLGTEAFF. The full variable domain, rest sourced from reference TRBV2 and TRBJ1-1, is EPEVTQTPSHQVTQMGQEVILRCVPISNHLYFYWYRQILGQKVEFLVSFYNNEISEKSEIFDDQFSVERPDGSNFTLKIRSTKLEDSAMYFCASSYLSGSLGTEAFFGQGTRLTVV.

V gene TRBV10-3 combines with J gene TRBJ2-1; weak D call: TRBD2 (7 bases). Trimming cost V 3 bases and J 1 base, with 13 bases left between them. This CDR3 region has 16 residues. From germline, CDR1 is ENHRY and CDR2 SYGVKD. DNA for the CDR3: TGTGCCATCAGTGAAGGGGGGGGGAGGTCCTACAATGAGCAGTTCTTC. It codes for CAISEGGGRSYNEQFF.

The sample holds many counts of this clonotype. The chain recombines TRBV28 with TRBJ1-1, with 11 nucleotides matching TRBD1. The V and J ends lost 2 bases and 4 bases, in that order; junction bases with no gene match: 3. This CDR3 is 15 amino acids long. CDR1 and CDR2 (germline): MDHEN, SYDVKM. CDR3 coding DNA: TGTGCCAGCAGTTTACAGGACAGGGGGCCCACTGAAGCTTTCTTT. Protein: CASSLQDRGPTEAFF.

On this clonotype: A junction boundary mismatches the germline segment, possibly from a read error. The J gene is TRBJ1-1, the V gene TRBV6-4; D not resolved. CDR1 MRHNA and CDR2 SNTAGT come from the germline V gene. This CDR3 has 15 residues. For the CDR3, the DNA is TGTGCCAGCAGTTACTCCGGCGGGTTACATCTGGAAGCTTTCTTT. Translation gives CASSYSGGLHLEAFF.

The sample holds a few counts of this clonotype. The genes are TRBV7-3 and TRBJ2-7; the D is unclear. Between the trimmed V and J ends, which lost 5 bases and 3 bases, there was a span of 17 bases. The germline V gene encodes CDR1 SGHTA and CDR2 FQGTGA. The length of the CDR3 is 15 residues. CDR3 sequence: CASSVRFGVLYEQYF. The CDR3 region has the DNA TGTGCCAGCAGCGTGCGATTTGGGGTACTCTACGAGCAGTACTTC. The whole variable domain, filled in from reference TRBV7-3 and TRBJ2-7, reads GAGVSQTPSNKVTEKGKYVELRCDPISGHTALYWYRQSLGQGPEFLIYFQGTGAADDSGLPNDRFFAVRPEGSVSTLKIQRTERGDSAVYLCASSVRFGVLYEQYFGPGTRLTVT.

This clonotype has ten or more counts. The chain couples TRBV11-2 to TRBJ2-7, with TRBD1 matching over 10 bases. Germline CDR1 is SGHAT and CDR2 is FQNNGV. V shed 3 bases, J shed 8 bases, and the junction held 4 bases outside the gene matches. The CDR3 extends over 13 amino acids. Here the CDR3 reads CASSFPGQGQQYF. The CDR3 DNA follows: TGTGCCAGCAGCTTTCCGGGACAGGGGCAGCAGTACTTC.

This clonotype was seen repeatedly, ten times or more. The CDR3 DNA reads as TGTGCCAGCAGTTTCCGGGGGTGGCACGGGGAGCTGTTTTTT. This translates into CASSFRGWHGELFF. J is TRBJ2-2 and V is TRBV28; weak D call: TRBD2 (6 bases). The CDR3 runs 14 residues. V lost 3 bases and J lost 7, with 12 bases in between. Germline V gene data show CDR1 as MDHEN and CDR2 as SYDVKM.